The 27 T cell receptor beta chains below come from one sample, sequenced in a study of T-cell memory formation after mild COVID-19. One entry per CDR3 protein, called by TCRdb with MiXCR from the 5' RACE reads. The sample shows 300,000 to 400,000 distinct CDR3 sequences, approximately 15% of them seen only once. Sequencing was done on a sample of PBMCs or a T cell subset sorted from them (not recorded which). These receptor sequences come from a man between 18 and 29 years old who had mild COVID-19 (a few samples of this study predate the infection). Cell type and time point are not known.

V gene TRBV7-6 combines with J gene TRBJ1-2; D remains unclear. CDR1 is SGHVS and CDR2 is FNYEAQ in the germline V gene. This CDR3 is 13 amino acids long. V dropped 1 base and J dropped 4 bases, with 7 bases sitting between them. Here the CDR3 reads CASSLDDSYGYTF. The CDR3, as DNA: TGTGCCAGCAGCTTAGACGACTCCTATGGCTACACCTTC.

This chain connects TRBV5-5 to TRBJ1-3; D is undetermined. CDR1 and CDR2 from the germline V gene are SGHKS and YYEKEE (reference sequence). This CDR3 has 18 residues. V was shortened by 0 bases and J by 0 bases, with 16 bases between the two germline ends. CDR3 in amino acids: CASSLVRGLYGSGNTIYF. CDR3 bases: TGTGCCAGCAGCTTGGTCCGAGGGTTGTACGGCTCTGGAAACACCATATATTTT.

This clonotype appeared a single time. V gene TRBV7-7 combines with J gene TRBJ2-3; tentative D call: TRBD1 (5 bases). Germline loops: CDR1 SSHAT, CDR2 FNYEAQ (reference sequence). The CDR3 consists of 14 residues. CDR3 sequence: CARSQPGFLDTQYF. The CDR3 DNA reads as TGTGCTAGAAGCCAGCCAGGGTTCCTGGATACGCAGTATTTT.

This clonotype was detected a few times. The rearrangement uses TRBV4-1 and TRBJ2-7; D is ambiguous. CDR1 MGHRA and CDR2 YSYEKL come from the germline V gene. There are 17 residues in the CDR3. V was shortened by 1 base and J by 0 bases, with 16 bases between the two germline ends. The CDR3 spells CASSQGPTSSSSYEQYF. The CDR3 bases are TGCGCCAGCAGCCAAGGCCCCACCAGTTCTAGCTCCTACGAGCAGTACTTC.

This clonotype was counted only a few times. The V call is TRBV5-1, the J call TRBJ1-6; D unclear. The CDR3 consists of 18 residues. Germline values: CDR1 SGHRS, CDR2 YFSETQ. The ends were cut back, 0 bases at V and 0 bases at J, with 13 bases in the middle. CDR3 in DNA: TGCGCCAGCAGCTTGGACGGCAGGCAGAGCTCCTATAATTCACCCCTCCACTTT. Its protein is CASSLDGRQSSYNSPLHF. The complete variable domain, with remaining parts taken from reference TRBV5-1 and TRBJ1-6, reads KAGVTQTPRYLIKTRGQQVTLSCSPISGHRSVSWYQQTPGQGLQFLFEYFSETQRNKGNFPGRFSGRQFSNSRSEMNVSTLELGDSALYLCASSLDGRQSSYNSPLHFGNGTRLTVT.

This chain uses TRBV6-6 with TRBJ2-5; D is unclear. The ends were cut back, 2 bases at V and 2 bases at J, with 12 bases in the middle. Germline V lookup: CDR1 MNHNY, CDR2 SVGAGI (reference sequence). This CDR3 is 15 amino acids long. The CDR3 protein is CASSYTGRLQETQYF. The DNA of the CDR3 is TGTGCCAGCAGTTACACTGGAAGGTTACAAGAGACCCAGTACTTC.

There are many counts of this clonotype. This chain connects TRBV29-1 to TRBJ1-1; D is uncertain. The CDR3 consists of 13 residues. The V gene's germline CDR1 is SQVTM and CDR2 ANQGSEA. Trimming stripped 4 bases from V and 2 bases from J, with 11 bases between. The DNA for the CDR3 is TGCAGCGTTGCCCTCTTGGGTAACACTGAAGCTTTCTTT. It yields the protein CSVALLGNTEAFF.

The V gene is TRBV7-2, the J gene TRBJ2-4; a weak D match, TRBD1 (6 bases). The ends were cut back, 6 bases at V and 6 bases at J, with 30 bases in the middle. In germline, CDR1 is SGHTA, CDR2 FQGNSA. The CDR3 runs 19 residues. The CDR3: CASRETGLIVSPERNIQYF. The CDR3 region has the DNA TGTGCCAGCAGGGAAACAGGGTTGATTGTCTCTCCGGAGAGAAACATTCAGTACTTC.

A few counts support this clonotype. The chain has TRBV12-3 or TRBV12-4 and TRBJ1-3; 8 bases are a match to TRBD1. The V gene end was trimmed by 4 bases and the J gene end by 4 bases; junction bases not matched to a gene: 9. The CDR3 is 16 amino acids. The CDR3 loop is CASSYTGGASGNTIYF. The CDR3 region has the DNA TGTGCCAGCAGTTATACAGGGGGGGCCTCGGGAAACACCATATATTTT.

This sequence joins TRBV6-6 and TRBJ2-1; 7 nucleotides line up with TRBD2. The length of the CDR3 is 13 residues. The trim removed 11 bases at V and 4 bases at J, leaving 8 bases unmatched. Looked up from germline, CDR1 is MNHNY and CDR2 is SVGAGI (reference sequence). The CDR3 region is CAGIPGRYNEQFF. CDR3 in DNA: TGTGCCGGCATCCCCGGGAGGTACAATGAGCAGTTCTTC.

This clonotype was counted only a few times. The chain has TRBV14 and TRBJ2-3; possible D gene TRBD2, 6 bases. The CDR3 consists of 14 residues. Germline V CDR1 and CDR2: SGHDN, FVKESK. V was trimmed by 0 bases and J by 8 bases, leaving 12 bases between them. The CDR3 DNA sequence: TGTGCCAGCAGCCAAGATCGGGGACTGAGTACGCAGTATTTT. This gives the protein CASSQDRGLSTQYF.

This clonotype was detected a few times. V gene TRBV10-2 combines with J gene TRBJ2-7; D may match TRBD1 or TRBD2 (5 bases each). The germline V gene has CDR1 WSHSY and CDR2 SAAADI. This CDR3 region has 15 residues. Trimming stripped 6 bases from V and 6 bases from J, with 21 bases between. In DNA, the CDR3 is TGCGCCAGCAGCCACGGGACCTCCCGGGTCGCCGAGCAGTACGTC. Its protein product is CASSHGTSRVAEQYV.

The rearrangement links TRBV7-8 to TRBJ2-3; no clear D gene. CDR1 is SGHVS, CDR2 FQNEAQ, per germline. V was trimmed by 2 bases and J by 1 base, leaving 7 bases between them. This CDR3 has 14 amino acids. The chain's CDR3 is CASSLTRGTDTQYF. The CDR3 DNA reads TGTGCCAGCAGCTTAACACGTGGCACAGATACGCAGTATTTT.

This chain uses TRBV6-2 or TRBV6-3 with TRBJ1-1; D is uncertain. There are 13 residues in the CDR3. The ends were cut back, 2 bases at V and 1 base at J, with 5 bases in the middle. Looked up from germline, CDR1 is MNHEY and CDR2 is SVGEGT. CDR3 DNA: TGTGCCAGCAGTTACACTCGGAACACTGAAGCTTTCTTT. Its protein is CASSYTRNTEAFF.

A few counts support this clonotype. This chain joins TRBV12-3 or TRBV12-4 and TRBJ1-5; no reliable D call. The CDR3 extends over 15 amino acids. V was cut by 2 bases and J by 2 bases, with 10 bases left in between. The CDR3: CASSLRGYGNQPQHF. Here the CDR3 DNA reads TGTGCCAGCAGTTTACGCGGGTATGGCAATCAGCCCCAGCATTTT.

The chain has TRBV20-1 and TRBJ2-7; 8 nucleotides match TRBD1. The CDR3 covers 12 residues. From germline, CDR1 is DFQATT and CDR2 SNEGSKA (reference sequence). V lost 6 bases to trimming and J lost 7 bases; unmatched junction nucleotides: 8. CDR3 nucleotides: TGCAGTGCGCCATACAGGGGGATTGAGCAGTACTTC. This translates into CSAPYRGIEQYF.

This clonotype came up a few times. The limits of the CDR3 on the DNA are not certain, so only TCRdb's listed CDR3 is given. The chain employs TRBV28 and TRBJ2-5; the D call TRBD2 from the table was never checked on the DNA. Germline assignment: CDR1 MDHEN and CDR2 SYDVKM. The CDR3 is 18 residues long, counting both termini. CDR3 residues: CASSSSTSGGYLRETQYF.

This chain links TRBV7-9 with TRBJ1-1; no clear D. The CDR3 is 10 residues long. The V gene's germline CDR1 is SEHNR and CDR2 FQNEAQ (reference sequence). V shed 6 bases and J shed 6 bases, with 5 bases lying between them. The CDR3 nucleotides read TGTGCCAGCAGACTTTCTGAAGCTTTCTTT. It specifies CASRLSEAFF.

In this sample, this clonotype turned up a few times. J is TRBJ2-4 and V is TRBV20-1; D uncertain. CDR1 is DFQATT and CDR2 is SNEGSKA in the germline V gene (reference sequence). The V gene lost 1 base and the J gene lost 5 bases, with 9 bases spanning the gap. The CDR3 totals 13 residues. The CDR3 DNA sequence: TGCAGTGCTAGAGGGGGAAACGAAAACATTCAGTACTTC. It is translated as CSARGGNENIQYF.

This clonotype was seen more than once but under ten times. This chain links TRBV5-1 with TRBJ2-3, with D perhaps assigned TRBD1 or TRBD2 (5 bases each). The germline V gene encodes CDR1 SGHRS and CDR2 YFSETQ. Trimming took 4 bases from V and 2 from J, leaving 8 bases between them. CDR3 length: 13 amino acids. DNA for the CDR3: TGCGCCAGCAGCGGGGGTCCCACAGATACGCAGTATTTT. Its protein product is CASSGGPTDTQYF. The whole variable domain, filled in from reference TRBV5-1 and TRBJ2-3, reads KAGVTQTPRYLIKTRGQQVTLSCSPISGHRSVSWYQQTPGQGLQFLFEYFSETQRNKGNFPGRFSGRQFSNSRSEMNVSTLELGDSALYLCASSGGPTDTQYFGPGTRLTVL.

J is TRBJ2-2 and V is TRBV12-3 or TRBV12-4; D is perhaps TRBD2 (6 bases). The CDR3 spans 17 residues. Trimming shortened V by 4 bases and J by 5 bases, and 20 bases separated the two germline ends. The CDR3 is CASSSAGHNLGTGELFF. The CDR3 DNA reads TGTGCCAGCAGTTCCGCGGGGCATAACCTTGGGACCGGGGAGCTGTTTTTT.

The sample holds a few counts of this clonotype. The rearrangement joins TRBV11-2 to TRBJ2-7, with 7 bases aligning to TRBD1. This CDR3 spans 14 amino acids. V shed 4 bases and J 1 base; nucleotides not matched to a gene: 4. Germline assignment: CDR1 SGHAT and CDR2 FQNNGV. The chain's CDR3 is CASSYGTESYEQYV. The CDR3 DNA is TGTGCCAGCAGCTACGGGACAGAGTCCTACGAGCAGTACGTC.

CDR3 nucleotide sequence: TGTGCCTGGAACGGAGGGAGCTCCTATAATTCACCCCTCCACTTT. The encoded protein is CAWNGGSSYNSPLHF. The rearrangement links TRBV30 to TRBJ1-6; no definite D call. Trimming cost V 4 bases and J 0 bases, with 10 bases left between them. CDR1 is GTSNPN, CDR2 SVGIG, per germline (reference sequence). This CDR3 is built from 15 residues.

V usage is TRBV7-2 and J usage is TRBJ2-5, with D perhaps matching TRBD1 (6 bases). The V gene lost 6 bases and the J gene lost 7 bases, with 15 bases spanning the gap. The CDR3 consists of 13 residues. Germline V lookup: CDR1 SGHTA, CDR2 FQGNSA. CDR3 nucleotides: TGTGCCAGCAGGACGGCGGCGACAGGGACCCAGTACTTC. Translation: CASRTAATGTQYF.

At least ten counts were recorded for this clonotype. The chain is built from TRBV7-9 and TRBJ2-2; D remains ambiguous. CDR3 size: 11 residues. The V end was cut by 4 bases, the J end by 6 bases, with 3 bases between. Germline lookup yields CDR1 SEHNR and CDR2 FQNEAQ (reference sequence). CDR3 in DNA: TGTGCCAGCAGCTCCCCCGGGGAGCTGTTTTTT. This codes for CASSSPGELFF.

The chain is built from TRBV11-1 and TRBJ2-1; 8 bases map to TRBD1. Germline V lookup: CDR1 SGHAT, CDR2 FQDESV (reference sequence). V shed 0 bases, J shed 6 bases, and the junction held 19 bases outside the gene matches. This CDR3 is 20 amino acids long. The CDR3 loop is CASSLAKYRGILGYGNEQFF. In nucleotides, the CDR3 is TGTGCCAGCAGCTTAGCTAAGTACAGGGGGATACTTGGATATGGCAATGAGCAGTTCTTC.

The chain is built from TRBV6-5 and TRBJ1-6; 8 bases agree with TRBD1. CDR1 is MNHEY and CDR2 is SVGAGI in the germline V gene. There are 17 residues in the CDR3. V lost 0 bases and J lost 7; bases outside the gene matches: 8. CDR3 nucleotides: TGTGCCAGCAGTTACTCGATGGTACAGGGGGTCAATTCACCCCTCCACTTT. The encoded protein is CASSYSMVQGVNSPLHF.